These 20 T cell receptor beta chains originate from one sample sequenced in a study of blood T cell repertoires in COVID-19. TCRdb's table, derived via immunoSEQ multiplex PCR, lists solely in-frame clones and lacks some. Of more than 200,000 clones listed, approximately 79% were seen once; the top ten hold 3% to 4%. The specimen was peripheral blood. The origin of the receptors is a woman aged 40 to 50 with active or convalescent COVID-19.

This clone was counted between two and nine times. This chain connects TRBV5-5 to TRBJ2-2; 7 nucleotides match TRBD2. Germline values: CDR1 SGHKS, CDR2 YYEKEE (reference sequence). V gave up 0 bases and J gave up 0 bases; unmatched junction bases: 2. The CDR3 contains 16 residues. The CDR3 protein is CASSLGLAANTGELFF. CDR3 coding DNA: TGTGCCAGCAGCTTGGGGCTAGCGGCGAACACCGGGGAGCTGTTTTTT.

This sequence joins TRBV7-8 and TRBJ1-2; D unresolved. CDR3 length: 15 amino acids. Germline V gene data show CDR1 as SGHVS and CDR2 as FQNEAQ. Trimming pared 5 bases from V and 0 bases from J, leaving 13 bases between. The CDR3 DNA reads TGTGCCAGCAGCACAACAGTGGGTTCTAACTATGGCTACACCTTC. It specifies CASSTTVGSNYGYTF.

In its sample, this clone was seen a few times. This rearrangement joins TRBV7-9 to TRBJ1-2; TRBD1 might be the D (5 bases). V was shortened by 1 base and J by 6 bases, with 12 bases between the two germline ends. CDR3 length: 14 amino acids. Germline CDR1 is SEHNR and CDR2 is FQNEAQ (reference sequence). CDR3 sequence: CASSLGQQGDGYTF. The DNA for the CDR3 is TGTGCCAGCAGCTTAGGCCAGCAGGGTGATGGCTACACCTTC. Full variable domain (rest looked up from reference TRBV7-9 and TRBJ1-2): DTGVSQNPRHKITKRGQNVTFRCDPISEHNRLYWYRQTLGQGPEFLTYFQNEAQLEKSRLLSDRFSAERPKGSFSTLEIQRTEQGDSAMYLCASSLGQQGDGYTFGSGTRLTVV.

The chain joins TRBV11-2 to TRBJ2-3; the D gene is possibly TRBD1 (7 bases). The germline gives CDR1 SGHAT, CDR2 FQNNGV. Trimming removed 5 bases from V and 2 bases from J, with 14 bases in between. CDR3 size: 15 residues. The CDR3 DNA sequence: TGTGCCAGCAGCATCGCGGGACAGTACACAGATACGCAGTATTTT. This gives the protein CASSIAGQYTDTQYF.

The chain combines TRBV29-1 with TRBJ1-1; 7 nucleotides align to TRBD1. The CDR3 runs to 13 residues. Trimming took 4 bases from V and 4 from J; bases not matched to a gene: 6. Per germline, CDR1 SQVTM and CDR2 ANQGSEA. This chain's CDR3 is CSVGDRVATEAFF. In DNA, the CDR3 is TGCAGCGTTGGTGACAGGGTAGCCACTGAAGCTTTCTTT.

Only one count was recorded for this clone. This rearrangement joins TRBV7-3 to TRBJ2-2; 12 bases are a match to TRBD2. This CDR3 has 16 residues. Germline CDR1 is SGHTA and CDR2 is FQGTGA. V was clipped by 5 bases and J by 7 bases; unmatched bases: 8. The CDR3 loop reads CASSPASGGAFGELFF. In DNA, the CDR3 is TGTGCCAGCAGCCCCGCTAGCGGGGGGGCATTCGGGGAGCTGTTTTTT.

V and J are TRBV4-2 and TRBJ2-1; 9 positions match TRBD1. V trimming: 4 bases; J trimming: 5 bases; junction bases outside the gene matches: 9. Germline values: CDR1 LGHNA, CDR2 YNFKEQ. The CDR3 length is 16 residues. CDR3 sequence (DNA): TGTGCCAGCAGCCGGCCCCGGGACAGGGAAGACAATGAGCAGTTCTTC. Its translation: CASSRPRDREDNEQFF.

DNA for the CDR3: TGTGCCAGCTGGACTAGCGGGGGCACAGATACGCAGTATTTT. It translates to CASWTSGGTDTQYF. V gene TRBV2 combines with J gene TRBJ2-3, with 12 bases lining up with TRBD2. This CDR3 has 14 residues. Per the germline V gene, CDR1 is SNHLY and CDR2 is FYNNEI. Trimming at V came to 8 bases and at J to 1 base, leaving 1 base not matched to a gene.

In this sample, this clone turned up once. The chain joins TRBV2 to TRBJ2-7, with D perhaps matching TRBD2 (5 bases). The ends were cut back, 6 bases at V and 5 bases at J, with 17 bases in the middle. CDR1 and CDR2 from the germline V gene are SNHLY and FYNNEI. This CDR3 region has 14 residues. The CDR3 sequence is CASRARVGADEQYF. For the CDR3, the DNA is TGTGCCAGCAGGGCTCGGGTGGGAGCGGACGAGCAGTACTTC.

The chain couples TRBV7-2 to TRBJ1-2; D gene unclear. CDR1 and CDR2 (germline): SGHTA, FQGNSA. V gave up 5 bases and J gave up 0 bases, with 10 bases separating them. The CDR3 length is 14 residues. CDR3 residues: CASSPGPANYGYTF. DNA for the CDR3: TGTGCCAGCAGCCCAGGCCCGGCTAACTATGGCTACACCTTC.

This chain connects TRBV27 to TRBJ1-1, with 10 bases that match TRBD1. Germline V gene data show CDR1 as MNHEY and CDR2 as SMNVEV (reference sequence). V lost 4 bases, J lost 3 bases, and 11 bases stayed unmatched. This CDR3 is built from 17 residues. The CDR3 loop reads CASSSRTGGFWDTEAFF. CDR3 sequence (DNA): TGTGCCAGCAGTTCGAGGACAGGGGGTTTTTGGGACACTGAAGCTTTCTTT.

This chain uses TRBV19 with TRBJ1-5; unclear D gene. V lost 3 bases, J lost 3 bases, and 6 bases lay in between. CDR1 and CDR2 from the germline V gene are LNHDA and SQIVND (reference sequence). CDR3 size: 13 residues. CDR3 DNA: TGTGCCAGTAGTATCCAAAACAATCAGCCCCAGCATTTT. Translating it yields CASSIQNNQPQHF.

This clone was seen just once. This chain uses TRBV5-1 with TRBJ1-6, with D tentatively TRBD1 (6 bases). The V end was cut by 4 bases, the J end by 8 bases, with 16 bases between. The CDR3 spans 15 residues. Germline loops: CDR1 SGHRS, CDR2 YFSETQ. CDR3 sequence: CASSLLGAGDSPLHF. The DNA of the CDR3 is TGCGCCAGCAGCCTTCTGGGGGCAGGGGATTCACCCCTCCACTTT.

This clone was observed a few times. The V call is TRBV28, the J call TRBJ1-1; D gene unclear. This CDR3 has 12 amino acids. Trimming took 6 bases from V and 2 from J, leaving 7 bases between them. Germline V lookup: CDR1 MDHEN, CDR2 SYDVKM. The CDR3 spells CASRAPNTEAFF. DNA of the CDR3: TGTGCCAGCAGGGCCCCAAACACTGAAGCTTTCTTT. The whole variable domain, filled in from reference TRBV28 and TRBJ1-1, reads DVKVTQSSRYLVKRTGEKVFLECVQDMDHENMFWYRQDPGLGLRLIYFSYDVKMKEKGDIPEGYSVSREKKERFSLILESASTNQTSMYLCASRAPNTEAFFGQGTRLTVV.

CDR3 nucleotide sequence: TGCGCCAGCAGTGAGCGGAGGACTGCTAACTATGGCTACACCTTC. It codes for CASSERRTANYGYTF. V gene TRBV10-2 combines with J gene TRBJ1-2; D uncertain. The CDR3 runs to 15 residues. Germline V lookup: CDR1 WSHSY, CDR2 SAAADI. V was cut by 2 bases and J by 0 bases, with 10 bases left in between.

The gene calls are TRBV7-9 and TRBJ1-1, with 8 positions matching TRBD1. The CDR3 loop spans 15 amino acids. CDR1 is SEHNR and CDR2 is FQNEAQ in the germline V gene (reference sequence). Germline trimming cut 6 bases from V and 5 bases from J; bases unmatched to any gene: 11. CDR3 sequence: CASRHGQGKWTEAFF. In DNA form, the CDR3 reads TGTGCCAGCAGACACGGACAGGGAAAGTGGACTGAAGCTTTCTTT.

This chain connects TRBV7-7 to TRBJ2-7, with 12 bases identical to TRBD1. The CDR3 is 15 amino acids. The germline CDR1 and CDR2 sequences are SSHAT and FNYEAQ (reference sequence). V lost 4 bases and J lost 8; bases outside the gene matches: 9. The DNA of the CDR3 is TGTGCCAGCAGCTCCGCAGCGGGACAGGGGGCTAAGCAGTACTTC. This translates into CASSSAAGQGAKQYF.

This clone turned up a few times. The chain joins TRBV20-1 to TRBJ1-1, with TRBD1 identical over 7 bases. CDR3 length: 13 residues. Trimming at V came to 3 bases and at J to 7 bases, leaving 8 bases not matched to a gene. Germline CDR1 and CDR2: DFQATT and SNEGSKA (reference sequence). The CDR3 sequence: CSASWQGVGEAFF. The CDR3 region has the DNA TGCAGTGCTAGTTGGCAGGGGGTGGGTGAAGCTTTCTTT.

This clone was counted between two and nine times. V usage is TRBV5-1 and J usage is TRBJ2-7; 9 bases are a match to TRBD1. Germline V gene sequence: CDR1 SGHRS, CDR2 YFSETQ. Trimming removed 2 bases from V and 5 bases from J; junction bases left unmatched: 11. The CDR3 spans 16 residues. The CDR3 coding sequence is TGCGCCAGCAGCTTATTACAGGGGGCGGCGGAAAACGAGCAGTACTTC. The encoded protein is CASSLLQGAAENEQYF.

The gene calls are TRBV30 and TRBJ1-1; maybe TRBD1 (5 bases). CDR1 and CDR2 from the germline V gene are GTSNPN and SVGIG (reference sequence). The CDR3 consists of 13 residues. The V and J ends lost 7 bases and 2 bases respectively, with 14 bases between them. The CDR3 loop is CAYHSGQNTEAFF. The CDR3, as DNA: TGTGCCTATCACTCAGGGCAAAACACTGAAGCTTTCTTT.